These T cell receptor beta chains were read from a single sample in a study of siplizumab effects on memory and regulatory T cells. Measured with immunoSEQ multiplex PCR; TCRdb has only the in-frame clones, and not every one. The sample has over 70,000 clones, about 95% seen once; the top ten hold approximately 17%. Sequenced sample: CD8+ T cells sorted from blood. The receptors originated from a human donor in good health. The CDR3 runs from the conserved cysteine through the conserved F or W. A D gene is named only where the DNA matches it firmly. Some rows mark clone size as missing; the rest say once, few, many or name a class of expanded clone.

J gene	D gene	V gene	clone size	CDR3 protein	CDR3 DNA
TRBJ2-7	NA	TRBV28	NA	CASSLTTRSYEQYF	TGTGCCAGCAGCCTGACCACCCGATCCTACGAGCAGTACTTC
TRBJ2-1	NA	TRBV7-3	NA	CASSQSGSSYNEQFF	TGTGCCAGCAGCCAGAGCGGCAGCTCCTACAATGAGCAGTTCTTC
TRBJ2-7	NA	TRBV11-3	NA	CASSSPLGEQYF	TGTGCCAGCAGCTCCCCCCTCGGCGAGCAGTACTTC
TRBJ2-2	TRBD2	TRBV7-9	NA	CASSTSGNTGELFF	TGTGCCAGCAGTACTAGCGGGAACACCGGGGAGCTGTTTTTT
TRBJ1-5	NA	TRBV2	once	CASSRSRGNQPQHF	TGTGCCAGCAGCAGGTCCAGGGGCAATCAGCCCCAGCATTTT
TRBJ2-1	TRBD2	TRBV7-9	NA	CASRDGLALDYNEQFF	TGTGCCAGCAGGGACGGACTAGCGCTCGATTACAATGAGCAGTTCTTC
TRBJ1-1	NA	TRBV15	once	CATSREGRGGLNTEAFF	TGTGCCACCAGCAGAGAGGGGAGGGGAGGGCTGAACACTGAAGCTTTCTTT
TRBJ2-1	NA	TRBV27	NA	CASSPPGSYLNEQFF	TGTGCCAGCAGTCCCCCAGGAAGCTATTTAAATGAGCAGTTCTTC
TRBJ2-2	NA	TRBV2	once	CASLGPTGELFF	TGTGCCAGCCTGGGGCCCACCGGGGAGCTGTTTTTT
TRBJ1-1	NA	TRBV9	NA	CASGHNTEAFF	TGTGCCAGCGGACATAACACTGAAGCTTTCTTT
TRBJ1-1	NA	TRBV25-1	NA	CASSDPTKQEQKAFF	TGTGCCAGCAGTGACCCTACTAAACAAGAGCAAAAAGCTTTCTTT
TRBJ2-7	NA	TRBV4-2	NA	CASSQVTEGTYEQYF	TGTGCCAGCAGCCAAGTCACAGAGGGCACCTACGAGCAGTACTTC
TRBJ2-7	NA	TRBV15	once	CATSPPEAPYEQYF	TGTGCCACCAGCCCCCCTGAGGCCCCCTACGAGCAGTACTTC
TRBJ2-3	NA	TRBV2	once	CASSVVRPTDTQYF	TGTGCCAGCAGTGTTGTCAGGCCCACAGATACGCAGTATTTT
TRBJ1-1	NA	TRBV12-5	NA	CASGLVWRTAMNTEAFF	TGTGCTAGTGGTTTGGTATGGCGGACAGCAATGAACACTGAAGCTTTCTTT
TRBJ1-1	NA	TRBV30	NA	CAWANTEAFF	TGTGCCTGGGCTAACACTGAAGCTTTCTTT
TRBJ2-5	NA	TRBV27	NA	CASSLSWGQETQYF	TGTGCCAGCAGTTTATCTTGGGGCCAAGAGACCCAGTACTTC
TRBJ2-3	TRBD2	TRBV10-3	NA	CAISESRGLAGSSTDTQYF	TGTGCCATCAGTGAGTCACGGGGACTAGCGGGTTCTAGCACAGATACGCAGTATTTT
TRBJ2-3	TRBD2	TRBV28	NA	CASSFSPRGAGGPLGTQYF	TGTGCCAGCAGTTTTAGTCCCCGAGGGGCGGGAGGGCCTTTGGGGACGCAGTATTTT
TRBJ2-7	TRBD2	TRBV5-1	NA	CASSSFAGEGYEQYF	TGCGCCAGCAGCTCCTTCGCGGGAGAAGGCTACGAGCAGTACTTC
TRBJ2-5	NA	TRBV28	NA	CASSFGRINPIQETQYF	TGTGCCAGCAGTTTTGGGCGGATCAATCCGATCCAAGAGACCCAGTACTTC
TRBJ1-5	NA	TRBV2	NA	CASREAGSGSNQPQHF	TGTGCCAGCAGGGAGGCAGGGTCGGGTAGCAATCAGCCCCAACATTTT
TRBJ1-3	NA	TRBV11-2	NA	CASSLEGGRQNTIYF	TGTGCCAGCAGCTTAGAAGGGGGGAGGCAGAACACCATATATTTT
TRBJ2-3	NA	TRBV21-1	once	CAKQRSSGSGGTDTQYF	TGTGCCAAGCAGAGGTCTAGCGGGAGTGGGGGCACAGATACGCAGTATTTT
TRBJ2-1	NA	TRBV11-2	NA	CASSLEMGDEQFF	TGTGCCAGCAGCTTAGAGATGGGGGATGAGCAGTTCTTC
TRBJ2-1	NA	TRBV30	once	CAWSSFEQFF	TGTGCCTGGAGTTCTTTTGAGCAGTTCTTC
TRBJ1-5	NA	TRBV19	once	CASSIDQGGRQPQHF	TGTGCCAGTAGTATAGATCAAGGGGGACGACAGCCCCAGCATTTT
TRBJ2-7	NA	TRBV28	once	CASTTGTFKTYEQYF	TGTGCCAGCACCACAGGCACCTTTAAAACCTACGAGCAGTACTTC